The present entry profiles one TCR beta chain with its context. The antigen is unknown. This specimen belongs to a study of T cell clones after liver transplantation. Across the study: Graft-donor-reactive sequences were compared with third-party-reactive TCRbeta sequences from pre-transplant mixed lymphocyte reactions. General observations from the study: A significant post-transplant drop in circulating graft-donor-reactive CD4 TCRbeta sequences occurred in most of the 8 subjects. In a couple of subjects, few donor cells limited the measurable donor-reactive repertoire.

Germline lookup yields CDR1 MNHNY and CDR2 SVGAGI (reference sequence). V lost 0 bases, J lost 7 bases, and 7 bases lay in between. The CDR3 length is 12 residues. Profiled with immunoSEQ multiplex PCR; TCRdb holds only in-frame clones, not every one. The repertoire holds some 23,000 clones, with about 70% as singletons. The chain is built from TRBV6-6 and TRBJ2-7, with D perhaps matching TRBD2 (5 bases). Sample: CD4+ T cells from blood, taken before liver transplant. The sequence was obtained from a human donor who received a liver transplant. Here the CDR3 DNA reads TGTGCCAGCAGTTACTCGACGGGGGAGCAGTACTTC. It yields the protein CASSYSTGEQYF.